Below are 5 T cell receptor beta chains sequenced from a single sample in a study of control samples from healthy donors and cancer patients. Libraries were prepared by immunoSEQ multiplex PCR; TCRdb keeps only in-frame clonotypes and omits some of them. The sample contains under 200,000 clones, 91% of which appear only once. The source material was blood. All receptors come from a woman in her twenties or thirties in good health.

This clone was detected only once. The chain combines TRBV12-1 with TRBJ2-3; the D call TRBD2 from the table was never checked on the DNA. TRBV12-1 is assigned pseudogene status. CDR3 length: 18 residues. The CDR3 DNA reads TGTGCCAGCAGCTCCGGGACTAGCGGGGGCTATAGCACAGATACGCAGTATTTT. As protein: CASSSGTSGGYSTDTQYF.

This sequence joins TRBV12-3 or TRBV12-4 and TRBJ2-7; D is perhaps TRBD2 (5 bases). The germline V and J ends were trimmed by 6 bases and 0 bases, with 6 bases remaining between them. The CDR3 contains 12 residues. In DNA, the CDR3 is TGTGCCAGCAGACGGGACTCCTACGAGCAGTACTTC. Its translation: CASRRDSYEQYF.

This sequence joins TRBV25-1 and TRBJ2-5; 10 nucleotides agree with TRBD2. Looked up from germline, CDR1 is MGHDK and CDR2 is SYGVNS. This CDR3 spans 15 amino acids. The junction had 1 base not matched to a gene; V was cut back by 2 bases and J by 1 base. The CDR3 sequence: CASSESGRAQETQYF. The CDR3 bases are TGTGCCAGCAGTGAAAGCGGGAGGGCCCAAGAGACCCAGTACTTC. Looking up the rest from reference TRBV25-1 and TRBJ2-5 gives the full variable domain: EADIYQTPRYLVIGTGKKITLECSQTMGHDKMYWYQQDPGMELHLIHYSYGVNSTEKGDLSSESTVSRIRTEHFPLTLESARPSHTSQYLCASSESGRAQETQYFGPGTRLLVL.

The CDR3 region is CAWSGGGLAANTGELFF. The CDR3 nucleotides read TGTGCCTGGAGTGGGGGAGGACTAGCGGCGAACACCGGGGAGCTGTTTTTT. This chain connects TRBV30 to TRBJ2-2; 10 bases align to TRBD2. Looked up from germline, CDR1 is GTSNPN and CDR2 is SVGIG (reference sequence). The CDR3 length is 17 residues. With 1 base clipped from V and 0 bases from J, the junction kept 5 bases outside the gene matches.

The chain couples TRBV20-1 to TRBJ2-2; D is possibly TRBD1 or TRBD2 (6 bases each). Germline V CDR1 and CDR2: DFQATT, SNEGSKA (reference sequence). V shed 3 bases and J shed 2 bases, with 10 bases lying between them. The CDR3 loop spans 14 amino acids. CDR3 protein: CSASKGGNTGELFF. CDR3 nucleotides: TGCAGTGCTAGTAAGGGGGGAAACACCGGGGAGCTGTTTTTT.